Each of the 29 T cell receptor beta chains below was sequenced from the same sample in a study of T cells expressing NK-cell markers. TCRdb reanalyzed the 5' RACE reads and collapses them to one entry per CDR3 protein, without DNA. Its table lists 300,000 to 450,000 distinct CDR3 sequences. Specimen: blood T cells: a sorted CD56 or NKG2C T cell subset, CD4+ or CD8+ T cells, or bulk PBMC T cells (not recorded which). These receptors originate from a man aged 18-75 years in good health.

CDR3 sequence: CSGGQESHTDTQYF. This rearrangement joins TRBV29-1 to TRBJ2-3; TCRdb proposes TRBD1, but this gene call is untestable without DNA. The CDR3 sequence is 14 residues long. The germline V gene encodes CDR1 SQVTM and CDR2 ANQGSEA.

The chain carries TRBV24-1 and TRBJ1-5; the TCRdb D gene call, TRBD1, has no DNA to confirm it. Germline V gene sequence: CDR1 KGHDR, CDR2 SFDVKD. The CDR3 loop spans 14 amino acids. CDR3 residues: CATITDRSNQPQHF.

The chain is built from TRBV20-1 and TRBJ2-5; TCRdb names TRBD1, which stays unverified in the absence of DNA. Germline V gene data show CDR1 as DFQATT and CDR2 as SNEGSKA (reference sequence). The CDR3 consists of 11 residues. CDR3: CSAGTGETQYF.

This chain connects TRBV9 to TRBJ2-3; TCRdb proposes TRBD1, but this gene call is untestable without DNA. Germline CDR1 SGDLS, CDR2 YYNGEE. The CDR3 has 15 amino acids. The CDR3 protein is CASSPGTNALYTQYF.

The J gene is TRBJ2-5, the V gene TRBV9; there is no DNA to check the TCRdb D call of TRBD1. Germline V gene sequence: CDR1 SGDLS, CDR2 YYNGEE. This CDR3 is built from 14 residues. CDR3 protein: CASSVEVGERAQYF. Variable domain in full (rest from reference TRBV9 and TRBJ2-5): DSGVTQTPKHLITATGQRVTLRCSPRSGDLSVYWYQQSLDQGLQFLIQYYNGEERAKGNILERFSAQQFPDLHSELNLSSLELGDSALYFCASSVEVGERAQYFGPGTRLLVL.

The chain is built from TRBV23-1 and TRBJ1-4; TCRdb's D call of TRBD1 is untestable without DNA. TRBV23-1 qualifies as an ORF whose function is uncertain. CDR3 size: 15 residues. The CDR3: CASSQTPGRREKLFF.

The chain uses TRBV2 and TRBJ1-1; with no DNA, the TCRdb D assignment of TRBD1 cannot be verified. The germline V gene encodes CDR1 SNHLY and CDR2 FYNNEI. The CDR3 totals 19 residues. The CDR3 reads CASNYGSLGGGWMNTEAFF.

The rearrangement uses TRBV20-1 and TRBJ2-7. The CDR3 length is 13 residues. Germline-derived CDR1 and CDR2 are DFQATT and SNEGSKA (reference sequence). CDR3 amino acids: CSAADDDSYEQYF.

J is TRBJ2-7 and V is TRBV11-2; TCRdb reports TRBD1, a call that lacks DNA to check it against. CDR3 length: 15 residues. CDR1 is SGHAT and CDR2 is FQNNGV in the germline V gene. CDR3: CASSLGGGPTYEQYF.

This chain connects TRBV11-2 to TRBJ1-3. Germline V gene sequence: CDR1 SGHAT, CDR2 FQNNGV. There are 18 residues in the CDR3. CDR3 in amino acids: CASSLVSGGYVSGNTIYF.

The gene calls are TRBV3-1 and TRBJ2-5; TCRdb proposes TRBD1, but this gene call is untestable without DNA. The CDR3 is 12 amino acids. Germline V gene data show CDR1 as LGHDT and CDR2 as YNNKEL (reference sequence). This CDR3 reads CASSQGAETQYF.

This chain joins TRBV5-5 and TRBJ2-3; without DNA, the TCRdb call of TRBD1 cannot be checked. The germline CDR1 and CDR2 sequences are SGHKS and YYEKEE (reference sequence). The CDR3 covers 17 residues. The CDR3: CASSLRQVGLITDTQYF. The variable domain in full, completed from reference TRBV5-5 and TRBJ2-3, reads DAGVTQSPTHLIKTRGQQVTLRCSPISGHKSVSWYQQVLGQGPQFIFQYYEKEERGRGNFPDRFSARQFPNYSSELNVNALLLGDSALYLCASSLRQVGLITDTQYFGPGTRLTVL.

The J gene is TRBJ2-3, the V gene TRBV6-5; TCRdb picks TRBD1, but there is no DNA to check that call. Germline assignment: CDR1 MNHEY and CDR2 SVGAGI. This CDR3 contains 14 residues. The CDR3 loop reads CASSSRDQKDTQYF.

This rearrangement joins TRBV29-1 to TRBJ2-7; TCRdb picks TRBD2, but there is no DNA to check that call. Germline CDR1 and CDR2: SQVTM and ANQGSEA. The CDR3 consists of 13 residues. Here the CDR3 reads CSVAGTSGEGQYF.

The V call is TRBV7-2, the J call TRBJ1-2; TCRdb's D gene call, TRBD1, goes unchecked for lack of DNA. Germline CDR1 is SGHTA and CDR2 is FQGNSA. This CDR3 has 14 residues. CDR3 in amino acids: CASSLQGADYGYTF.

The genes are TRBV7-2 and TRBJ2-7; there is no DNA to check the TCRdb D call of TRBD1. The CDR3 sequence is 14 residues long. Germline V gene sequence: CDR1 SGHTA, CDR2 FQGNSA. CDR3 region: CASSATAGAHEQYF.

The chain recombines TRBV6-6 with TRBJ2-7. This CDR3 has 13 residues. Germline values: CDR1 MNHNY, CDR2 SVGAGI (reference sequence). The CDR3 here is CALSRGSSYEQYF.

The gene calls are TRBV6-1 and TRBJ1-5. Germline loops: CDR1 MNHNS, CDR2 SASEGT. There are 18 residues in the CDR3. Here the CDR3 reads CASSQQAQVPLSNQPQHF.

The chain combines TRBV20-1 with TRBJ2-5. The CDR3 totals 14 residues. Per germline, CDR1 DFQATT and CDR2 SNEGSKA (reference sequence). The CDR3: CSARETLAFQTQYF.

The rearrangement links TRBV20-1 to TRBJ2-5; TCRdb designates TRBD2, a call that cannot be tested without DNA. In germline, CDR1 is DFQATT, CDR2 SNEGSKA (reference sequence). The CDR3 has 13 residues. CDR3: CSAHRGEEETQYF.

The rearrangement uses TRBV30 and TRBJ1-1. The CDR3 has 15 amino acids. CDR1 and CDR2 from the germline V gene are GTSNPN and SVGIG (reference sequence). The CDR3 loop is CAWNAVYTLNTEAFF. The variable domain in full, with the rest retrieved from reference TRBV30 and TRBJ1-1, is SQTIHQWPATLVQPVGSPLSLECTVEGTSNPNLYWYRQAAGRGLQLLFYSVGIGQISSEVPQNLSASRPQDRQFILSSKKLLLSDSGFYLCAWNAVYTLNTEAFFGQGTRLTVV.

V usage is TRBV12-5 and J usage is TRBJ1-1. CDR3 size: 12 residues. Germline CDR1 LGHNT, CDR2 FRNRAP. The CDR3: CASGGFVAEAFF.

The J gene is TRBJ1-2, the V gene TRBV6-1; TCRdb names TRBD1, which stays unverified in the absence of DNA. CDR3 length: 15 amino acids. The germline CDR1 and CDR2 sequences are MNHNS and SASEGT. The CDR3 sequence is CASSEALQGIYGYTF.

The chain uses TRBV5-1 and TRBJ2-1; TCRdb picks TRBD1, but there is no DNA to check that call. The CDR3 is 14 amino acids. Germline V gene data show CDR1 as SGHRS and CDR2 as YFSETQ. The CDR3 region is CASRGTGRENEQFF. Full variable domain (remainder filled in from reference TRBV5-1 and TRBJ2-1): KAGVTQTPRYLIKTRGQQVTLSCSPISGHRSVSWYQQTPGQGLQFLFEYFSETQRNKGNFPGRFSGRQFSNSRSEMNVSTLELGDSALYLCASRGTGRENEQFFGPGTRLTVL.

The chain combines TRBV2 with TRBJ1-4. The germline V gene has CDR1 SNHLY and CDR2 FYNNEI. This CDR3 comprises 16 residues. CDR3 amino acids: CASTAGWGRTNEKLFF.

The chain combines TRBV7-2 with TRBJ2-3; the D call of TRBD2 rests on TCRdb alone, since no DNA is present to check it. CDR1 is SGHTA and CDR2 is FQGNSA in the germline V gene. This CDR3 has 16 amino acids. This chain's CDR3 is CASSLQGPSFTDTQYF.

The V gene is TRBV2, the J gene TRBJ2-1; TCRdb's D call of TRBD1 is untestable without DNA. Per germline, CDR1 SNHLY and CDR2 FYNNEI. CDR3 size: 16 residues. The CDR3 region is CASSQTGTGDGNEQFF.

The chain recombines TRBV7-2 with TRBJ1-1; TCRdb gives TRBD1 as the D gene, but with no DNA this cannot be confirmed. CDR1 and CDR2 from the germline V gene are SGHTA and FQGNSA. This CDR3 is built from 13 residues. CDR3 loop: CASSFLGDTEAFF.

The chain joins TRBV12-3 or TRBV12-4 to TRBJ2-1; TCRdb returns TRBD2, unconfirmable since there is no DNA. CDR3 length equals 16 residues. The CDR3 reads CASSLAGTSGYNEQFF.